A selection of T cell receptor beta chains follows, all from one sample in a study of cytomegalovirus exposure and HLA in healthy donors. Using immunoSEQ multiplex PCR, the repertoire was profiled, and TCRdb retains in-frame clones only, with some absent. The sample records hundreds of thousands of clones, approximately 90% being singletons. Material: PBMCs. The source of these receptors is a woman under 30 in good health and CMV-seronegative. Each CDR3 is given with its conserved first and last residue. Fields, in order: J gene, CDR3 length, D gene, V gene, clone size, CDR3 protein, CDR3 DNA. D genes are given only for firm matches. Rows may omit the clone size; those that give it use once, few, many or a size class.

j_gene: TRBJ1-2
len: 11
d_gene: .
v_gene: TRBV2
abundance: .
CDR3aa: CASSRSYGYTF
CDR3nt: TGTGCCAGCAGTAGGAGTTATGGCTACACCTTC

j_gene: TRBJ2-5
len: 14
d_gene: .
v_gene: TRBV6-5
abundance: .
CDR3aa: CASSRLSVGETQYF
CDR3nt: TGTGCCAGCAGCCGACTCAGCGTCGGAGAGACCCAGTACTTC

j_gene: TRBJ2-7
len: 17
d_gene: .
v_gene: TRBV11-2
abundance: .
CDR3aa: CASSLERPGTGGNEQYF
CDR3nt: TGTGCCAGCAGCTTAGAAAGGCCGGGAACGGGCGGCAACGAGCAGTACTTC

j_gene: TRBJ1-2
len: 14
d_gene: TRBD1
v_gene: TRBV7-9
abundance: .
CDR3aa: CASSPWDRDYGYTF
CDR3nt: TGTGCCAGCAGCCCTTGGGACAGGGATTATGGCTACACCTTC

j_gene: TRBJ1-2
len: 17
d_gene: .
v_gene: TRBV5-1
abundance: .
CDR3aa: CASSLAFLGEGPYGYTF
CDR3nt: TGCGCCAGCAGCTTGGCCTTTCTCGGGGAGGGACCTTATGGCTACACCTTC

j_gene: TRBJ2-5
len: 15
d_gene: TRBD2
v_gene: TRBV9
abundance: once
CDR3aa: CASSVLAGGGETQYF
CDR3nt: TGTGCCAGCAGCGTTCTAGCGGGGGGGGGAGAGACCCAGTACTTC

j_gene: TRBJ2-7
len: 16
d_gene: TRBD1
v_gene: TRBV19
abundance: .
CDR3aa: CASSDHTGQGIHEQYF
CDR3nt: TGTGCCAGTAGTGACCACACGGGACAGGGTATACACGAGCAGTACTTC

j_gene: TRBJ2-7
len: 13
d_gene: TRBD2
v_gene: TRBV15
abundance: .
CDR3aa: CATSTELAGEQYF
CDR3nt: TGTGCCACCAGCACCGAACTAGCGGGCGAGCAGTACTTC

j_gene: TRBJ2-7
len: 15
d_gene: .
v_gene: TRBV7-2
abundance: .
CDR3aa: CASSSSVSGAYEQYF
CDR3nt: TGTGCCAGCAGCTCCAGTGTGTCGGGGGCCTACGAGCAGTACTTC

j_gene: TRBJ1-1
len: 17
d_gene: TRBD1
v_gene: TRBV7-8
abundance: .
CDR3aa: CASSADIYRGLNTEAFF
CDR3nt: TGTGCCAGCAGCGCAGACATATACAGGGGGCTGAACACTGAAGCTTTCTTT

j_gene: TRBJ1-2
len: 14
d_gene: TRBD1
v_gene: TRBV2
abundance: .
CDR3aa: CASSSDRGDYGYTF
CDR3nt: TGTGCCAGCAGTTCGGACAGGGGGGACTATGGCTACACCTTC

j_gene: TRBJ2-1
len: 15
d_gene: TRBD1
v_gene: TRBV5-1
abundance: .
CDR3aa: CASSPRQGPFNEQFF
CDR3nt: TGCGCCAGCAGCCCGCGACAGGGCCCCTTCAATGAGCAGTTCTTC

j_gene: TRBJ2-3
len: 14
d_gene: TRBD2
v_gene: TRBV6-6
abundance: .
CDR3aa: CASSFLAGEYTQYF
CDR3nt: TGTGCCAGCAGTTTTCTAGCGGGGGAGTATACGCAGTATTTT

j_gene: TRBJ2-2
len: 17
d_gene: .
v_gene: TRBV7-8
abundance: .
CDR3aa: CASSLLGGYQNTGELFF
CDR3nt: TGTGCCAGCAGCTTACTCGGAGGCTACCAGAACACCGGGGAGCTGTTTTTT

j_gene: TRBJ2-2
len: 18
d_gene: TRBD2
v_gene: TRBV7-9
abundance: .
CDR3aa: CASSHERYSGGNTGELFF
CDR3nt: TGTGCCAGCAGCCACGAACGATATAGCGGGGGCAACACCGGGGAGCTGTTTTTT

j_gene: TRBJ1-1
len: 13
d_gene: .
v_gene: TRBV27
abundance: .
CDR3aa: CASSSRQNTEAFF
CDR3nt: TGTGCCAGCAGTTCACGACAGAACACTGAAGCTTTCTTT

j_gene: TRBJ2-7
len: 13
d_gene: .
v_gene: TRBV15
abundance: .
CDR3aa: CATSIQVSYEQYF
CDR3nt: TGTGCCACGTCAATACAGGTCTCCTACGAGCAGTACTTC

j_gene: TRBJ1-6
len: 17
d_gene: TRBD1
v_gene: TRBV9
abundance: .
CDR3aa: CASSVLDRSSYNSPLHF
CDR3nt: TGTGCCAGCAGCGTTCTGGACAGGAGCTCCTATAATTCACCCCTCCACTTT

j_gene: TRBJ2-3
len: 15
d_gene: .
v_gene: TRBV5-1
abundance: few
CDR3aa: CASSLSLAYTDTQYF
CDR3nt: TGCGCCAGCAGCTTAAGCCTAGCGTACACAGATACGCAGTATTTT

j_gene: TRBJ1-2
len: 16
d_gene: TRBD1
v_gene: TRBV5-6
abundance: .
CDR3aa: CASTSPRGGTAYGYTF
CDR3nt: TGTGCCAGCACCTCACCTCGCGGTGGGACAGCCTATGGCTACACCTTC

j_gene: TRBJ2-3
len: 17
d_gene: TRBD2
v_gene: TRBV30
abundance: .
CDR3aa: CAWSVSRTSGGADTQYF
CDR3nt: TGTGCCTGGAGTGTATCGCGGACTAGCGGGGGGGCAGATACGCAGTATTTT

j_gene: TRBJ1-5
len: 13
d_gene: TRBD1
v_gene: TRBV6-4
abundance: .
CDR3aa: CASSEQGGQPQHF
CDR3nt: TGTGCCAGCAGTGAACAGGGGGGTCAGCCCCAGCATTTT

j_gene: TRBJ2-5
len: 12
d_gene: .
v_gene: TRBV9
abundance: .
CDR3aa: CASSVVGETQYF
CDR3nt: TGTGCCAGCAGCGTAGTCGGGGAGACCCAGTACTTC

j_gene: TRBJ2-1
len: 18
d_gene: TRBD2
v_gene: TRBV7-6
abundance: .
CDR3aa: CASSLNRPSGVSYNEQFF
CDR3nt: TGTGCCAGCAGCTTAAACCGCCCTAGCGGGGTATCCTACAATGAGCAGTTCTTC

j_gene: TRBJ1-5
len: 15
d_gene: .
v_gene: TRBV19
abundance: .
CDR3aa: CASNPRQGSNQPQHF
CDR3nt: TGTGCCAGTAACCCCCGGCAGGGTAGCAATCAGCCCCAGCATTTT

j_gene: TRBJ1-6
len: 14
d_gene: .
v_gene: TRBV19
abundance: once
CDR3aa: CASSIQVRHSPLHF
CDR3nt: TGTGCCAGTAGTATACAGGTTCGTCATTCACCCCTCCACTTT

j_gene: TRBJ2-1
len: 14
d_gene: TRBD1
v_gene: TRBV11-2
abundance: .
CDR3aa: CASSRQGPYNEQFF
CDR3nt: TGTGCCAGCAGTAGACAGGGGCCCTACAATGAGCAGTTCTTC

j_gene: TRBJ2-2
len: 13
d_gene: .
v_gene: TRBV6-5
abundance: .
CDR3aa: CASSLPGTGELFF
CDR3nt: TGTGCCAGCAGTCTCCCCGGCACCGGGGAGCTGTTTTTT

j_gene: TRBJ1-6
len: 16
d_gene: .
v_gene: TRBV11-2
abundance: .
CDR3aa: CASSRMGGAQNSPLHF
CDR3nt: TGTGCCAGCAGCCGGATGGGGGGGGCGCAAAATTCACCCCTCCACTTT

j_gene: TRBJ1-4
len: 14
d_gene: .
v_gene: TRBV7-9
abundance: .
CDR3aa: CASSGTGLGEKLFF
CDR3nt: TGTGCCAGCAGCGGAACAGGGCTTGGTGAAAAACTGTTTTTT

j_gene: TRBJ2-7
len: 13
d_gene: .
v_gene: TRBV19
abundance: .
CDR3aa: CASSAAQGYEQYF
CDR3nt: TGTGCCAGTAGTGCGGCTCAAGGCTACGAGCAGTACTTC

j_gene: TRBJ2-4
len: 16
d_gene: .
v_gene: TRBV12-5
abundance: .
CDR3aa: CASGLEGPLAKNIQYF
CDR3nt: TGTGCTAGTGGTTTAGAGGGTCCATTAGCCAAAAACATTCAGTACTTC

j_gene: TRBJ1-1
len: 12
d_gene: TRBD1
v_gene: TRBV10-1
abundance: .
CDR3aa: CASSEGTGEAFF
CDR3nt: TGCGCCAGCAGCGAAGGGACAGGTGAAGCTTTCTTT

j_gene: TRBJ2-3
len: 15
d_gene: .
v_gene: TRBV7-9
abundance: .
CDR3aa: CASSLDRLSTDTQYF
CDR3nt: TGTGCCAGCAGCCTGGACAGACTTAGCACAGATACGCAGTATTTT

j_gene: TRBJ1-4
len: 16
d_gene: .
v_gene: TRBV7-9
abundance: once
CDR3aa: CSSSLLWSGRSEKLFF
CDR3nt: TGTTCCAGCAGCTTATTATGGTCCGGGAGGAGTGAAAAACTGTTTTTT

j_gene: TRBJ1-1
len: 13
d_gene: TRBD1
v_gene: TRBV29-1
abundance: few
CDR3aa: CSPWDRQNTEAFF
CDR3nt: TGCAGCCCCTGGGACAGGCAAAACACTGAAGCTTTCTTT

j_gene: TRBJ1-2
len: 14
d_gene: .
v_gene: TRBV19
abundance: .
CDR3aa: CASRSLSNLYGYTF
CDR3nt: TGTGCCAGTAGAAGCCTATCAAACCTCTATGGCTACACCTTC

j_gene: TRBJ1-2
len: 14
d_gene: .
v_gene: TRBV7-9
abundance: .
CDR3aa: CANSFGKSDYGYTF
CDR3nt: TGTGCCAACAGCTTCGGGAAGAGTGACTATGGCTACACCTTC

j_gene: TRBJ2-7
len: 17
d_gene: .
v_gene: TRBV12-5
abundance: .
CDR3aa: CASGSPGGTGPYYEQYF
CDR3nt: TGTGCTAGTGGTTCGCCCGGGGGGACAGGTCCGTACTACGAGCAGTACTTC

j_gene: TRBJ2-1
len: 12
d_gene: TRBD1
v_gene: TRBV6-6
abundance: .
CDR3aa: CASSQQGDEQFF
CDR3nt: TGTGCCAGCAGTCAACAGGGGGATGAGCAGTTCTTC

j_gene: TRBJ1-2
len: 14
d_gene: TRBD1
v_gene: TRBV2
abundance: .
CDR3aa: CASTLTRDSYGYTF
CDR3nt: TGTGCCAGCACTTTAACACGGGACAGCTATGGCTACACCTTC

j_gene: TRBJ2-5
len: 11
d_gene: .
v_gene: TRBV20-1
abundance: .
CDR3aa: CSAAKEETQYF
CDR3nt: TGCAGTGCTGCAAAGGAGGAGACCCAGTACTTC

j_gene: TRBJ2-7
len: 13
d_gene: .
v_gene: TRBV2
abundance: .
CDR3aa: CASKNDRIYEQYF
CDR3nt: TGTGCCAGCAAAAATGACAGGATCTACGAGCAGTACTTC

j_gene: TRBJ1-6
len: 17
d_gene: .
v_gene: TRBV5-8
abundance: .
CDR3aa: CASSLLQRDKFNSPLHF
CDR3nt: TGTGCCAGCAGCTTGTTGCAAAGGGACAAATTTAATTCACCCCTCCACTTT

j_gene: TRBJ2-7
len: 10
d_gene: .
v_gene: TRBV2
abundance: .
CDR3aa: CASRAYEQYF
CDR3nt: TGTGCCAGCCGAGCCTACGAGCAGTACTTC

j_gene: TRBJ1-1
len: 14
d_gene: .
v_gene: TRBV19
abundance: .
CDR3aa: CASSTDGSFTEAFF
CDR3nt: TGTGCCAGTAGTACCGACGGGAGTTTCACTGAAGCTTTCTTT

j_gene: TRBJ2-7
len: 14
d_gene: .
v_gene: TRBV19
abundance: .
CDR3aa: CASSPATGAYEQYF
CDR3nt: TGTGCCAGTAGTCCCGCTACCGGTGCTTACGAGCAGTACTTC

j_gene: TRBJ2-1
len: 16
d_gene: .
v_gene: TRBV27
abundance: .
CDR3aa: CASSFLRGGYYNEQFF
CDR3nt: TGTGCCAGCAGTTTCTTGCGGGGAGGTTACTACAATGAGCAGTTCTTC

j_gene: TRBJ1-4
len: 16
d_gene: TRBD1
v_gene: TRBV19
abundance: .
CDR3aa: CASNPPGRTGQEKLFF
CDR3nt: TGTGCCAGTAACCCCCCTGGCCGGACAGGGCAGGAAAAACTGTTTTTT

j_gene: TRBJ2-2
len: 15
d_gene: TRBD1
v_gene: TRBV7-6
abundance: .
CDR3aa: CASSLRRGHTGELFF
CDR3nt: TGTGCCAGCAGCCTCCGCAGGGGGCACACCGGGGAGCTGTTTTTT